This is a list of T cell receptor beta chains from one sample in a study of identical twins. One entry per CDR3 protein results from TCRdb running MiXCR on the 5' RACE reads. Altogether about 200,000 distinct CDR3 sequences are present, roughly 10% being singletons, with the ten largest covering 5.1%. Material: memory (CD45RO+) T cells sorted from blood. The receptors shown here come from a woman aged 18-29 years in good health. Both conserved end residues are part of each CDR3. Expanded clones are given a class, and other clones once, few, many or no size at all.

cdr3_aa	clone_size	cdr3_length	v_call	j_call
CSARDAQGGTEAFF	few	14	TRBV20-1	TRBJ1-1
CASGTSGSHEQYF	many	13	TRBV2	TRBJ2-7
CSARAVATDTQYF	few	13	TRBV20-1	TRBJ2-3
CASSPEGSGGTEAFF	NA	15	TRBV11-2	TRBJ1-1
CASSSGHLVTDTQYF	NA	15	TRBV7-9	TRBJ2-3
CASSPSGQGGKRSEQYF	few	17	TRBV12-3/TRBV12-4	TRBJ2-7
CASSPLRDNRDNEQFF	few	16	TRBV7-9	TRBJ2-1
CASSRSGALTDTQYF	many	15	TRBV11-2	TRBJ2-3
CSAGRGAQYYTF	NA	12	TRBV20-1	TRBJ1-2
CASSPRASQLNNEQFF	few	16	TRBV18	TRBJ2-1
CATTGLSYEQYF	few	12	TRBV24-1	TRBJ2-7
CASSPAFGGGETQYF	few	15	TRBV7-2	TRBJ2-5
CASSPRDGGTEAFF	many	14	TRBV7-8	TRBJ1-1
CASSLDAGSSYEQYF	many	15	TRBV7-9	TRBJ2-7
CASSLRRASSYNEQFF	many	16	TRBV12-3/TRBV12-4	TRBJ2-1
CASSEVMEGNEQFF	few	14	TRBV6-1	TRBJ2-1
CASSLYPALAGDQSETQYF	many	19	TRBV27	TRBJ2-5
CASSPTTSSETQYF	NA	14	TRBV11-2	TRBJ2-5
CSAVRNRRLSEAFF	few	14	TRBV20-1	TRBJ1-1
CASSKRRPGHPDNEQFF	many	17	TRBV6-2/TRBV6-3	TRBJ2-1
CATSETGEQFF	NA	11	TRBV24-1	TRBJ2-1
CASSLAGHQPQHF	NA	13	TRBV7-3	TRBJ1-5
CASSLEKAILDTQYF	few	15	TRBV11-2	TRBJ2-3